This T cell receptor beta chain is from a study of radiotherapy plus CTLA-4 blockade in lung cancer. Overall study context: Disease control was achieved by 31% of patients, and objective responses by 18%.

A remark on this clone: The antigen is not known.

Patients in the study, people with chemo-refractory metastatic non-small-cell lung cancer, received focal radiation plus ipilimumab CTLA-4 blockade. General study findings and limits: Clones of tumor-derived TCRs expanded in blood after radiotherapy plus ipilimumab. Dynamics of early blood T cell clones, together with interferon-beta, were reportedly the best predictors of response.

The assay was immunoSEQ multiplex PCR, and TCRdb's table has in-frame clones only and misses some. The table has about 91,000 clones, 55% to 75% seen once; the top ten hold roughly 13%. The receptor was derived from a human donor with non-small cell lung cancer that progressed on radiotherapy plus ipilimumab. The material was peripheral blood, obtained from a patient treated with radiotherapy plus ipilimumab.

The CDR3 region has the DNA TGCAGCGTTCTCTGGACTAGCGCTCATGGAACCGGGGAGCTGTTTTTT. As protein: CSVLWTSAHGTGELFF. V and J are TRBV29-1 and TRBJ2-2, with 9 bases matching TRBD2. This CDR3 contains 16 residues. V lost 5 bases to trimming and J lost 5 bases; unmatched junction nucleotides: 12. Germline V gene lookup returns CDR1 SQVTM and CDR2 ANQGSEA.